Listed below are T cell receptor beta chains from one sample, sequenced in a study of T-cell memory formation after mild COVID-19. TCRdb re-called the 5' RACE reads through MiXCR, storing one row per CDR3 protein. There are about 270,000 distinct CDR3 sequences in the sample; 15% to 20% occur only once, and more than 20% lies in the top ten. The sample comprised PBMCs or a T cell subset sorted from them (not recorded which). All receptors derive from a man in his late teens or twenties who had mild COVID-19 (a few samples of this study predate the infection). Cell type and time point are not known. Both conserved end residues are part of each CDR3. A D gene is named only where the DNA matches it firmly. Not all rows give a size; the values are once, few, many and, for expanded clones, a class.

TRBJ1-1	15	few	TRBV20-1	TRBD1	TGCAGTGCTGGGGGGACAGGGAGGAATGGCACTGAAGCTTTCTTT	CSAGGTGRNGTEAFF
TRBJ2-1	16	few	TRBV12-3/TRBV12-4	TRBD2	TGTGCCAGCACCAGACTCCCGCGGGGGGGCTACAATGAGCAGTTCTTC	CASTRLPRGGYNEQFF
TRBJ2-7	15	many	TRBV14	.	TGTGCCAGCAGCCAAGTCCGGGACACCTCCTACGAGCAGTACTTC	CASSQVRDTSYEQYF
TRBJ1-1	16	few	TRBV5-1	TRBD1	TGCGCCAGCAGCTTCTACGGGACAGGGCTGAACACTGAAGCTTTCTTT	CASSFYGTGLNTEAFF
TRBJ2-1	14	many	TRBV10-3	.	TGTGCCATCGGGGATGGACAAGGTTACAATGAGCAGTTCTTC	CAIGDGQGYNEQFF
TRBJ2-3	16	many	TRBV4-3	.	TGCGCCAGCAGCCAAGAGGTCAGGGGCATGGTGGATACGCAGTATTTT	CASSQEVRGMVDTQYF
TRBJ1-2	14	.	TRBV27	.	TGTGCCAGCAGTTTCAAGGTGGGGTACTATGGCTACACCTTC	CASSFKVGYYGYTF
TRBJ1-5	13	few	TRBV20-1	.	TGCAGTGCTAGCCAGGGGCTGGGTCAGCCCCAGCATTTT	CSASQGLGQPQHF
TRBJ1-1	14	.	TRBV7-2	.	TGTGCCAGCAGCTCCCTAGGTGGGGGGACTGAAGCTTTCTTT	CASSSLGGGTEAFF
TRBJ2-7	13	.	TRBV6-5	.	TGTGCCAGCCAGCGAGGCTACGCCTACGAGCAGTACTTC	CASQRGYAYEQYF
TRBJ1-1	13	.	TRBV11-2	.	TGTGCCAGCAGCTTAGTAAGTCGCCTGGGGGCTTTCTTT	CASSLVSRLGAFF
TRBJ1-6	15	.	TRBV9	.	TGTGCCAGCAGCGTGGGCTCGGCTATTAATTCACCCCTCCACTTT	CASSVGSAINSPLHF
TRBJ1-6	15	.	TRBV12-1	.	TGTGCCAGCAGCCTTGGACAGTCCTATAATTCACCCCTCCACTTT	CASSLGQSYNSPLHF
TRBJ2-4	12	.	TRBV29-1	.	TGCAGCGTTGCAGGGATTGATTACATTCAGTACTTC	CSVAGIDYIQYF
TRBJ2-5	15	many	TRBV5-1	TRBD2	TGCGCCAGCAGCCCCGTAACGGGGGGGGAAGAGACCCAGTACTTC	CASSPVTGGEETQYF
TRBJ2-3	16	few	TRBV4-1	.	TGCGCCAGCAGCCAACCCGGGACTCCGAGCACAGATACGCAGTATTTT	CASSQPGTPSTDTQYF
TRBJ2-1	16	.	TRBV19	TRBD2	TGTGACAGTAGTCGCCTCAGTAGCGGGGAATACAATGAGCTGTTCTTC	CDSSRLSSGEYNELFF
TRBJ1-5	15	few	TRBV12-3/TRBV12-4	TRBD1	TGTGCCAGCAGCACTCTGGACAGGGTGAGACAGCCCCAGCATTTT	CASSTLDRVRQPQHF
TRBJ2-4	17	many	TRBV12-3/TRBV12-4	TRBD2	TGTGCCAGCAGTACGCTAGCGGGGGGGCTTGGCAAAAACATTCAGTACTTC	CASSTLAGGLGKNIQYF
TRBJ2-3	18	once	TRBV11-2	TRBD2	TGTGCCAGCAGCTTAGATGCTAGCGGGGCCCCTAGCACAGATACGCAGTATTTT	CASSLDASGAPSTDTQYF
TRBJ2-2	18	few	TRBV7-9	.	TGTGCCAGCCAAACTGACTCCCCCCGGACAAGAGAAAAGGGGGAGCTGTTTTTT	CASQTDSPRTREKGELFF
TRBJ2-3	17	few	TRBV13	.	TGTGCCAGCAGCTCCTATAAATGGACAGTTAACACAGATACGCAGTATTTT	CASSSYKWTVNTDTQYF
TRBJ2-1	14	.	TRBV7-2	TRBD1	TGTGCCAGCAGCTTATTACAGGGGGCTGGTGAGCAGTTCTTC	CASSLLQGAGEQFF
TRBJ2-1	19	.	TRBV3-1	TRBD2	TGTGCCAGCAGCCAAGACTCGGGGCGGGGGGTAGGCTCCTACAATGAGCAGTTCTTC	CASSQDSGRGVGSYNEQFF
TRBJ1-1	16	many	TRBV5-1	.	TGCGCCAGCAGCTTGCGCAGGGGAGGCGAGAACACTGAAGCTTTCTTT	CASSLRRGGENTEAFF
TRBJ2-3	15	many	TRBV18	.	TGTGCCAGCTCACCACGGGGGCCAGTCGCTATGGCGCAGTATTTT	CASSPRGPVAMAQYF
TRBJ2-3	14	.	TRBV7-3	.	TGTGCCAGCAGCTTATTAGGGGTCATGGATACGCAGTATTTT	CASSLLGVMDTQYF
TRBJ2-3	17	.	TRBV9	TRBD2	TGTGCCAGCAGCGCCTTCGGGACTAGCGGGGGAGGAGATACGCAGTATTTT	CASSAFGTSGGGDTQYF
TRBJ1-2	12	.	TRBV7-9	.	TGTGCCAGCAGCTTAGCCCCCTATGGCTACACCTTC	CASSLAPYGYTF